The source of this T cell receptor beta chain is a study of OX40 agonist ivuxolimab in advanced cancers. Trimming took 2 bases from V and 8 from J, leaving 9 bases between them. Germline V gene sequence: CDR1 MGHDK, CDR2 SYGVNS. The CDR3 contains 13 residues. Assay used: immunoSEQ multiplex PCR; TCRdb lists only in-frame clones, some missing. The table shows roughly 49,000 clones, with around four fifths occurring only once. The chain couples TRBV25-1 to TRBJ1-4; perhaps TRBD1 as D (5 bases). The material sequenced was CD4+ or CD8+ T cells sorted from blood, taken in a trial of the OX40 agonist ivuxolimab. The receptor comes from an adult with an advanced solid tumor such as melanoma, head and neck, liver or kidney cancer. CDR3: CASSEPGSEKLFF. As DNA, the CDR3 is TGTGCCAGCAGTGAACCAGGGAGCGAAAAACTGTTTTTT.